The clone carrying this T cell receptor (beta chain) showed up just a few times. Sequencing used immunoSEQ multiplex PCR; TCRdb keeps in-frame clones, though not all of them. The table lists nearly 70,000 clones, less than 85% of them singletons, with roughly 8% in the top ten. Deletions cut 2 bases from V and 4 bases from J, with 11 bases between. Germline CDR1 and CDR2: MNHEY and SVGAGI. CDR3 length equals 14 residues. These data belong to a study of a mutant IDH1 vaccine in newly diagnosed glioma. Across the study: The therapy given earlier, which was standard therapy, consisted of radiotherapy, temozolomide, or both, and most of the patients received both.

Regarding time point: baseline, week 1 (first vaccination visit). Treatment indicated: pre-vaccination baseline after standard-of-care therapy. Donors harbored newly found WHO grade 3 or 4 IDH1-mutant, ATRX-lost astrocytomas. Here the sequenced sample was PBMCs, taken from a glioma patient treated with radiotherapy, temozolomide or both. This chain uses TRBV6-5 with TRBJ1-1; D uncertain. This TCR was sampled from a man in his fifties with glioma. DNA for the CDR3: TGTGCCAGCAGTTACGGCGGGGTAAGCACTGAAGCTTTCTTT. Its translation is CASSYGGVSTEAFF.